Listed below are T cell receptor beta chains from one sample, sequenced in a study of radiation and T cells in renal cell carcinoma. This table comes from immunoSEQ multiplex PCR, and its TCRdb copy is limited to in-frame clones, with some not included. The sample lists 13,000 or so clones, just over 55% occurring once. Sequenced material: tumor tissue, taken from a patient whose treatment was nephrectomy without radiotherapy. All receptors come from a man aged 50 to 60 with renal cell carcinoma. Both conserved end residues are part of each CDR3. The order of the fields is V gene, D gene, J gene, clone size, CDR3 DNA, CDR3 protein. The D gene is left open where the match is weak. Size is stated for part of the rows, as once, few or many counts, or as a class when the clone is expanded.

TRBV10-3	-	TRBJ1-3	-	TGTGCCATCAGTGAGGGGAGGGGGACTGGAAACACCATATATTTT	CAISEGRGTGNTIYF
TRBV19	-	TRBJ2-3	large	TGTGCCAGTAGTACCCTGTTGGGCACAGATACGCAGTATTTT	CASSTLLGTDTQYF
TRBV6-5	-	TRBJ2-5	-	TGTGCCAGCAGTTATTGGGGCAGGGTAGAAGAGACCCAGTACTTC	CASSYWGRVEETQYF
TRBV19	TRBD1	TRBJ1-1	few	TGTGCCAGTAGTACCCGACAGGGGTCGATGAACACTGAAGCTTTCTTT	CASSTRQGSMNTEAFF
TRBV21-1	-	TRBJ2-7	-	TGTGCCAGCCCCCTGTCCGGCGATGAGCAGTACTTC	CASPLSGDEQYF
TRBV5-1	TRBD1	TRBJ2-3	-	TGCGCCAGCAGCTCCTGGACAGGGGTCTTGGATAGGGATACGCAGTATTTT	CASSSWTGVLDRDTQYF
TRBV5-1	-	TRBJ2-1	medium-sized	TGCGCCAGCAGCCGGGACCACTCCTACAATGAGCAGTTCTTC	CASSRDHSYNEQFF
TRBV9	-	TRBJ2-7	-	TGTGCCAGCAGCGTCCCCCCCTCACGCGGCGAGCAGTACTTC	CASSVPPSRGEQYF
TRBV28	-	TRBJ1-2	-	TGTGCCAGCATGGCCTCCCTCGGGACACCAGGCCTCTATGGCTACACCTTC	CASMASLGTPGLYGYTF
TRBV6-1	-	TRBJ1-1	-	TGTGCCAGCAGGCAGGGTTCTCGCGCTTTCTTT	CASRQGSRAFF
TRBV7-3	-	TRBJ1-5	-	TGTGCCAGCAGCTTGGGGCGTTATCAGCCCCAGCATTTT	CASSLGRYQPQHF
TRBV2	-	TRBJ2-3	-	TGTGCCAGCAGTGTTTTAGATACGCAGTATTTT	CASSVLDTQYF
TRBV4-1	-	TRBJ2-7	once	TGCGCCAGCAGCCAAGATGAGGGGGTCTACGAGCAGTACTTC	CASSQDEGVYEQYF
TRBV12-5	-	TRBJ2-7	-	TGTGCTAGTGGTTTGGGAACGGCGGGACCAGGGGCCTACGAGCAGTACTTC	CASGLGTAGPGAYEQYF
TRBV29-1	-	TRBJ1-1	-	TGCAGCGTTGGGGCAGGGAGGAACACTGAAGCTTTCTTT	CSVGAGRNTEAFF
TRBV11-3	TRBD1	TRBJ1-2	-	TGTGCCAGCAGCTTTGGACAGGGCGTCCTCTACTACACCTTC	CASSFGQGVLYYTF
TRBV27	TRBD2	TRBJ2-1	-	TGTGCCAGCAGTATGGGACTAGCGGGGGCCCCTTCCTACAATGAGCAGTTCTTC	CASSMGLAGAPSYNEQFF
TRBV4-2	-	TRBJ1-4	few	TGTGCCAGCGGCGGGCTTAATGAAAAACTGTTTTTT	CASGGLNEKLFF
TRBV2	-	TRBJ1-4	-	TGTGCCAGCAGTGAAGAGGCAGTCAGCATTAGTTCTAATGAAAAACTGTTTTTT	CASSEEAVSISSNEKLFF
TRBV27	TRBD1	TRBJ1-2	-	TGTGCCAGCGGACAGGGAAACCTAATCTATGGCTACACCTTC	CASGQGNLIYGYTF
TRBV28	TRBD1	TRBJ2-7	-	TGTGCCAGCAGTCCGGGGACAGGGGCCTACGAGCAGTACTTC	CASSPGTGAYEQYF
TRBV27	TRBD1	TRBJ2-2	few	TGTGCCAGCAGGAGACAGGGAGTCGGCACCGGGGAGCTGTTTTTT	CASRRQGVGTGELFF
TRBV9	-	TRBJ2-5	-	TGTGCCAGCAGCGTAGGGAGACAGCAGTACTTC	CASSVGRQQYF
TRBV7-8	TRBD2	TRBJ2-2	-	TGTGCCAGCAGCCCGAGGGAGGGAACCGGGGAGCTGTTTTTT	CASSPREGTGELFF
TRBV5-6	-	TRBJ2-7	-	TGTGCCAGCACCCCCCGCGTAAACAGCTACGAGCAGTACTTC	CASTPRVNSYEQYF
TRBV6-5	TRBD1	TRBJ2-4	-	TGTGCCAGCAGTTACTCGAAAGGGGGCGCAGACATTCAGTACTTC	CASSYSKGGADIQYF
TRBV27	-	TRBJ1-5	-	TGTGCCAGCAGTTTGGAACGCCCCGGGAGGACTAGCAATCAGCCCCAGCATTTT	CASSLERPGRTSNQPQHF
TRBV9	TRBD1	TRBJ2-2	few	TGTGCCAGCAGCGGGACAGGGGGCCACACCGGGGGCCCCGGGGAGCTGTTTTTT	CASSGTGGHTGGPGELFF
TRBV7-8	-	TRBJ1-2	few	TGTGCCAGCAGCACTCAGGCGCAGGGCGAGGGAGGCTACACCTTC	CASSTQAQGEGGYTF
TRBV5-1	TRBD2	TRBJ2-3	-	TGCGCCAGCAGCTCCCCGGGGGGAGCAGATACGCAGTATTTT	CASSSPGGADTQYF
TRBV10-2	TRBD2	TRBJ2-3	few	TGCGCCAGCAGGCCCGGACTAGCGGGGGGCACAGATACGCAGTATTTT	CASRPGLAGGTDTQYF
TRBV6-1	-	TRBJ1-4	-	TGTGCCAGCAATGAGTTAATCCAGGTCCGCAATGAAAGACTGTTTTTT	CASNELIQVRNERLFF
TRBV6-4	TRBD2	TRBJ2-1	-	TGTGCCAGCAGTGAAACAGCGGGGGGGAGAGATGAGCAGTTCTTC	CASSETAGGRDEQFF
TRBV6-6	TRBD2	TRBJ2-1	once	TGTGCCAGCAGTTACCTTACGCGGGGGGGCAACGAGCAGTTCTTC	CASSYLTRGGNEQFF
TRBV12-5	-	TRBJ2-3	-	TGTGCTAGTGAGCGCACAGATACGCAGTATTTT	CASERTDTQYF
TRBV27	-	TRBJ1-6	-	TGTGCCAGCAGTCCCACCTCCATGGAGGGGTATTCACCCCTCCACTTT	CASSPTSMEGYSPLHF
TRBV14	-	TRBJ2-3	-	TGTGCCAGCAGCCATTTTCGGACTCTCACAGATACGCAGTATTTT	CASSHFRTLTDTQYF
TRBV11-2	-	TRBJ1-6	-	TGTGCCAGCAGCTTAGGACAGGTCGCTAATTCACCCCTCCACTTT	CASSLGQVANSPLHF
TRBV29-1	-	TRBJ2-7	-	TGCAGCGTTGTGGGCAGTAACTCCGAGCAGTACTTC	CSVVGSNSEQYF
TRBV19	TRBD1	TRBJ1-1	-	TGTGCCAGTAGTAGCCACGCTCGACAGGGTACTGAAGCTTTCTTT	CASSSHARQGTEAFF
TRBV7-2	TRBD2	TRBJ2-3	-	TGTGCCAGCTATCCGGCTAGCGGGGATAGCACAGATACGCAGTATTTT	CASYPASGDSTDTQYF